Described below is a single T cell receptor (beta chain) sequence and its context. No antigen is known for it. Trimming shortened V by 3 bases and J by 5 bases, and 14 bases separated the two germline ends. The CDR3 runs 15 residues. In germline, CDR1 is KGHSH, CDR2 LQKENI. PCR used 60 Vbeta primers and 13 Jbeta primers. Generated by immunoSEQ multiplex PCR, the TCRdb table keeps only in-frame clones and is missing some. Counted here are fewer than 90,000 clones, roughly three quarters occurring once; the ten biggest clones make up just over 1.4%. These data are taken from a study of cytomegalovirus exposure and HLA in healthy donors. Study outcomes and limitations: Cytomegalovirus association was listed for around 180 TCR beta chains.

This chain joins TRBV18 and TRBJ2-1, with D perhaps matching TRBD2 (6 bases). Material: PBMCs. This TCR derives from a male donor in good health and CMV-seronegative. The CDR3 loop is CASSPGLTSNNEQFF. CDR3 sequence (DNA): TGTGCCAGCTCACCGGGACTGACTTCCAACAATGAGCAGTTCTTC.